The subject of this entry is one TCR beta chain. V dropped 3 bases and J dropped 5; count of bases not matched to a gene: 6. The CDR3 length is 14 residues. Germline V gene data show CDR1 as LGHNA and CDR2 as YSLEER. These data come from a study of T cell changes during pregnancy in multiple sclerosis. The assay was immunoSEQ multiplex PCR, and TCRdb's table has in-frame clones only and misses some. The sample lists tens of thousands of clones, over 80% occurring once. This receptor was obtained from a female donor in good health, enrolled as a control in a pregnancy study. This rearrangement joins TRBV4-3 to TRBJ1-2, with 7 nucleotides matching TRBD1. Sequencing used CD4+ T cells from peripheral blood mononuclear cells, obtained in the third trimester of pregnancy. This CDR3 reads CASSHPGRGYGYTF. The DNA of the CDR3 is TGCGCCAGCAGCCATCCTGGCAGGGGGTATGGCTACACCTTC.